The rows below give T cell receptor beta chains drawn from one sample of a study of monozygotic twins with inflammatory bowel disease. TCRdb reprocessed the 5' RACE reads, with one entry per CDR3 protein and no DNA. The sample includes about 160,000 distinct CDR3 sequences. Material: blood. The receptors stem from a human donor with ulcerative colitis or Crohn's disease, or a healthy co-twin of an affected twin (not recorded which). Both conserved end residues are part of each CDR3.

len	v_gene	j_gene	CDR3aa
15	TRBV15	TRBJ2-1	CATSREREGGNEQFF
13	TRBV7-9	TRBJ2-4	CASRDLGSGIQYF
11	TRBV7-9	TRBJ1-4	CASSSDRGLFF
16	TRBV7-8	TRBJ2-7	CASSITRDLPAHEQYF
15	TRBV18	TRBJ1-1	CASSPSGTGTTEAFF
16	TRBV10-3	TRBJ1-2	CAISETRDSNIYGYTF
16	TRBV7-2	TRBJ2-3	CASSPQRREITDTQYF
12	TRBV20-1	TRBJ2-7	CSASVQAFEQYF
15	TRBV20-1	TRBJ2-7	CSARGGQIFSYEQYF
13	TRBV7-2	TRBJ2-7	CASSFGTAYEQYF
21	TRBV20-1	TRBJ2-2	CSARPDWEPGMVFANTGELFF
14	TRBV24-1	TRBJ1-2	CATSDPTGPNGYTF
11	TRBV20-1	TRBJ2-1	CSASGGGEQFF
13	TRBV12-3/TRBV12-4	TRBJ1-5	CASSLGENQPQHF
14	TRBV9	TRBJ2-7	CASSLRDTPYEQYF
15	TRBV7-8	TRBJ1-3	CASSLGTFSGNTIYF
16	TRBV21-1	TRBJ1-2	CASSESSRQEIRGYTF
13	TRBV29-1	TRBJ2-3	CSAGQGSTDTQYF
13	TRBV7-9	TRBJ1-5	CASSEGTDQPQHF
15	TRBV27	TRBJ2-1	CASSLWTSPYNEQFF
11	TRBV20-1	TRBJ2-7	CSARQSYEQYF
14	TRBV9	TRBJ1-5	CASSIGLSNQPQHF
14	TRBV19	TRBJ1-2	CASSRDGSNYGYTF
16	TRBV5-6	TRBJ2-1	CASSLVAGTGPNEQFF
13	TRBV20-1	TRBJ2-7	CSARVPSSYEQYF
15	TRBV15	TRBJ2-3	CATSRDRTSTDTQYF
12	TRBV6-2/TRBV6-3	TRBJ2-7	CAGGRASHEQYF
18	TRBV12-3/TRBV12-4	TRBJ2-3	CASSLGPLGGHRTDTQYF
14	TRBV20-1	TRBJ2-1	CSARDQRAAGEQFF
13	TRBV20-1	TRBJ1-1	CSASPTLGTEAFF
18	TRBV9	TRBJ2-2	CACSIDPTGGGDTGELFF
16	TRBV3-1	TRBJ2-2	CASSPPDRGNTGELFF
16	TRBV4-2	TRBJ2-1	CASSQVRAGLYNEQFF
13	TRBV20-1	TRBJ2-4	CSAQTAGVNIQYF
15	TRBV20-1	TRBJ2-3	CSARDRTSGTDTQYF
12	TRBV7-9	TRBJ1-5	CASSLSNQPQHF
15	TRBV13	TRBJ2-7	CASSPQTPYSYEQYF
13	TRBV7-2	TRBJ1-2	CASSLLFGGGYTF
13	TRBV19	TRBJ1-1	CASSMLSGTEAFF
13	TRBV30	TRBJ1-3	CAWSDRAGNTTYF
13	TRBV29-1	TRBJ2-7	CSVGLGFPGEQYF
13	TRBV29-1	TRBJ2-2	CSAAGQNTGELFF
16	TRBV6-1	TRBJ2-1	CASSEGGTETYNEQFF
16	TRBV20-1	TRBJ2-7	CSARDPKTGDSYEQYF
14	TRBV9	TRBJ2-7	CASSIGTNNYEQYF
13	TRBV29-1	TRBJ2-1	CSVGPRLGNEQFF
15	TRBV19	TRBJ1-4	CASSTRTDLNEKLFF
12	TRBV5-1	TRBJ2-5	CASSLGSEAQYF
16	TRBV6-4	TRBJ2-1	CASSDDVRGDVNEQFF
13	TRBV20-1	TRBJ2-2	CSGSVTNTGELFF
14	TRBV7-2	TRBJ2-1	CASSSELLDSEQFF
16	TRBV28	TRBJ2-3	CASSPQGGTILRTQYF
14	TRBV6-2/TRBV6-3	TRBJ2-7	CASSPTGESYEQYF
12	TRBV7-9	TRBJ1-1	CASSLLYTEAFF